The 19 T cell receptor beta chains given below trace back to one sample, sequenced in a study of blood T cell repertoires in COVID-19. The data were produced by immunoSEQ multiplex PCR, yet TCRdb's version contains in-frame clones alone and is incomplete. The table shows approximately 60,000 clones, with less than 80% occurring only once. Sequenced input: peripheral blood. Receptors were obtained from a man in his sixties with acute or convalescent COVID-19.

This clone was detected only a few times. The CDR3 DNA is TGTGCCAGCAGTCCATGGGAGGGAAAGTTGGACGGCTACACCTTC. It specifies CASSPWEGKLDGYTF. This chain connects TRBV28 to TRBJ1-2, with no clear D. Per germline, CDR1 MDHEN and CDR2 SYDVKM. V shed 5 bases and J shed 8 bases, with 21 bases lying between them. The CDR3 runs to 15 residues.

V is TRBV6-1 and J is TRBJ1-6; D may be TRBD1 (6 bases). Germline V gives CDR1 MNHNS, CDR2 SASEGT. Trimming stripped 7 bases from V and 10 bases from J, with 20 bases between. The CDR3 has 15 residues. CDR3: CASKQLTGLYSPLHF. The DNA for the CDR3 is TGTGCCAGCAAACAACTAACAGGGTTATACTCACCCCTCCACTTT.

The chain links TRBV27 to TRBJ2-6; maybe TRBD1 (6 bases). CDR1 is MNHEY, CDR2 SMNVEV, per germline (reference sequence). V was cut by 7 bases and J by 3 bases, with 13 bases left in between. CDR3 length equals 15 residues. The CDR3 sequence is CASKIQGSGANVLTF. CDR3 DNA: TGTGCCAGCAAAATACAGGGAAGTGGGGCCAACGTCCTGACTTTC. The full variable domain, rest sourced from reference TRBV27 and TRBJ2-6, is EAQVTQNPRYLITVTGKKLTVTCSQNMNHEYMSWYRQDPGLGLRQIYYSMNVEVTDKGDVPEGYKVSRKEKRNFPLILESPSPNQTSLYFCASKIQGSGANVLTFGAGSRLTVL.

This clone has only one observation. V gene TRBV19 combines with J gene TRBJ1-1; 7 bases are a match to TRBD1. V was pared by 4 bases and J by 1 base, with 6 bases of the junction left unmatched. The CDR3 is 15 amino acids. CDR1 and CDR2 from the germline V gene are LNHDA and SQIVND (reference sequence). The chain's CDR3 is CASSTEGQKNTEAFF. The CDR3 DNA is TGTGCCAGTAGTACAGAGGGACAGAAGAACACTGAAGCTTTCTTT.

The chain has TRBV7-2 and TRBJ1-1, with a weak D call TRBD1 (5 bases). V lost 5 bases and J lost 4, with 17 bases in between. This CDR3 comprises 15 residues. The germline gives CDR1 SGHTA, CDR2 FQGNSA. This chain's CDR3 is CASSPLGGVGTEAFF. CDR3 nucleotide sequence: TGTGCCAGCAGCCCCTTGGGGGGGGTGGGCACTGAAGCTTTCTTT.

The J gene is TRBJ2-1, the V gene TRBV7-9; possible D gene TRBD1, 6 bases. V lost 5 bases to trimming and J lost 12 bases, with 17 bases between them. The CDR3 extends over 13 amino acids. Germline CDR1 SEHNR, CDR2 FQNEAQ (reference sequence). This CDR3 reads CASSRQETTGQFF. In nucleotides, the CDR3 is TGTGCCAGCAGCCGACAGGAGACAACGGGGCAGTTCTTC.

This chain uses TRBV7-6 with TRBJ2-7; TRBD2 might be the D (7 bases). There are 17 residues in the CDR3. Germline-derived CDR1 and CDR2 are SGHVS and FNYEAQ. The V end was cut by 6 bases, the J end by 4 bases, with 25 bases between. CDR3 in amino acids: CASSSRSGGTSLYEQYF. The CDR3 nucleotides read TGTGCCAGCAGTTCTAGGTCCGGGGGGACAAGCCTTTACGAGCAGTACTTC.

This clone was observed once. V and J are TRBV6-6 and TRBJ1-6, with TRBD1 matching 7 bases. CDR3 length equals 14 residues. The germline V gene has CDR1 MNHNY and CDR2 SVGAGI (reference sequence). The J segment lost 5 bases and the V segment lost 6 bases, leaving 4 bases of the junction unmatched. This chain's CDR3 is CASRPTGHNSPLHF. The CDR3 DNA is TGTGCCAGCAGACCGACAGGGCATAATTCACCCCTCCACTTT.

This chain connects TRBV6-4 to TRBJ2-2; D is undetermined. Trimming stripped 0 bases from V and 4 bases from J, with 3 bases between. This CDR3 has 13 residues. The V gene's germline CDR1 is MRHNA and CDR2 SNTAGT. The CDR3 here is CASSDSSTGELFF. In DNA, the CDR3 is TGTGCCAGCAGTGACTCTAGCACCGGGGAGCTGTTTTTT.

CDR3 loop: CASSMADRAGAFF. The CDR3 nucleotides read TGTGCCAGTAGTATGGCCGACAGGGCCGGAGCTTTCTTT. The rearrangement links TRBV19 to TRBJ1-1; 7 positions agree with TRBD1. Germline values: CDR1 LNHDA, CDR2 SQIVND (reference sequence). J was trimmed by 10 bases and V by 3 bases; bases with no gene match: 8. The CDR3 length is 13 residues.

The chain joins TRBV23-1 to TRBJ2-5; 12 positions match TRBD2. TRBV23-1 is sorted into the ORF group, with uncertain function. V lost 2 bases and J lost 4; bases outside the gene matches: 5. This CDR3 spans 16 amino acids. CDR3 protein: CASSQATSGSLETQYF. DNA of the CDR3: TGCGCCAGCAGTCAAGCGACTAGCGGGAGTTTAGAGACCCAGTACTTC.

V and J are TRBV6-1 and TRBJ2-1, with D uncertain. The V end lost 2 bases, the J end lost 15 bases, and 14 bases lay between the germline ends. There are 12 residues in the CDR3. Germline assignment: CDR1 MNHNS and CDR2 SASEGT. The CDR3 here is CASSEIGLVLFF. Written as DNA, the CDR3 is TGTGCCAGCAGTGAAATCGGGTTAGTTCTGTTCTTC.

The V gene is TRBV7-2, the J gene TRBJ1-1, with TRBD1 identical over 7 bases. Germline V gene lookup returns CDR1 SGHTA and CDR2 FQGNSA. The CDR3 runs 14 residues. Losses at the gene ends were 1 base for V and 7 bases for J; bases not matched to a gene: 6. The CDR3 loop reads CASSLERGLSEAFF. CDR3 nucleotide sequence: TGTGCCAGCAGCTTAGAAAGGGGGCTGAGTGAAGCTTTCTTT.

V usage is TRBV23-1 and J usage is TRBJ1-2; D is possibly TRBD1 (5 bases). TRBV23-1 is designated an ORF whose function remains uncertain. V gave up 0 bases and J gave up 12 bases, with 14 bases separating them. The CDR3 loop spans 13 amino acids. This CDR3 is CASSQSGQGFDTF. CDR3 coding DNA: TGCGCCAGCAGTCAATCGGGCCAGGGTTTTGACACCTTC.

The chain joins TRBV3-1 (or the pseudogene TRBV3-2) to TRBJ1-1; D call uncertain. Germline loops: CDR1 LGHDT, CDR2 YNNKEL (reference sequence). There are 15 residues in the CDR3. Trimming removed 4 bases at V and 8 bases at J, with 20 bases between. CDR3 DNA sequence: TGTGCCAGCAGCCCCTTGGCAGCGACTGCTAACGAAGCTTTCTTT. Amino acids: CASSPLAATANEAFF.

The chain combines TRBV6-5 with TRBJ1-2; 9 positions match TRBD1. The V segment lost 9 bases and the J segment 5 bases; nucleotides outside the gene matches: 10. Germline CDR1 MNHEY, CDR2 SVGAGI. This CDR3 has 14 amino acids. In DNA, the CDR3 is TGTGCCAGTAGACAGGGGGTAAATTGGTATGGCTACACCTTC. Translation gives CASRQGVNWYGYTF.

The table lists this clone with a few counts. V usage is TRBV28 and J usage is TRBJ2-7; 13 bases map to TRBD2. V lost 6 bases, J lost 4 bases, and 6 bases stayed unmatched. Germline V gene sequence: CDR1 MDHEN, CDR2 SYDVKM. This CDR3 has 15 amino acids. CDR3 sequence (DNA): TGTGCCAGCAGCCTTGGACTAGCGGGAGTATACGAGCAGTACTTC. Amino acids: CASSLGLAGVYEQYF. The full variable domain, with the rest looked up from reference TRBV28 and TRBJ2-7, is DVKVTQSSRYLVKRTGEKVFLECVQDMDHENMFWYRQDPGLGLRLIYFSYDVKMKEKGDIPEGYSVSREKKERFSLILESASTNQTSMYLCASSLGLAGVYEQYFGPGTRLTVT.

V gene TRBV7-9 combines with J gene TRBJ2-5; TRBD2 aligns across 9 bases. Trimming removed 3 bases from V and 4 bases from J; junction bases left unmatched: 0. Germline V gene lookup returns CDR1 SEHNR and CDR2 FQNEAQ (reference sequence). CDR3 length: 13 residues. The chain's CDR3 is CASSFSGRETQYF. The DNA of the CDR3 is TGTGCCAGCAGCTTTAGCGGGAGAGAGACCCAGTACTTC.

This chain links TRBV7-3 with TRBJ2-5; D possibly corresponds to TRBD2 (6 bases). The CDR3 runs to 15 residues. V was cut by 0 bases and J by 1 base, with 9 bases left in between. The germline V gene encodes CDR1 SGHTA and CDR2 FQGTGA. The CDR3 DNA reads TGTGCCAGCAGCTTAACCGGGACTCCCCAAGAGACCCAGTACTTC. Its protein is CASSLTGTPQETQYF.